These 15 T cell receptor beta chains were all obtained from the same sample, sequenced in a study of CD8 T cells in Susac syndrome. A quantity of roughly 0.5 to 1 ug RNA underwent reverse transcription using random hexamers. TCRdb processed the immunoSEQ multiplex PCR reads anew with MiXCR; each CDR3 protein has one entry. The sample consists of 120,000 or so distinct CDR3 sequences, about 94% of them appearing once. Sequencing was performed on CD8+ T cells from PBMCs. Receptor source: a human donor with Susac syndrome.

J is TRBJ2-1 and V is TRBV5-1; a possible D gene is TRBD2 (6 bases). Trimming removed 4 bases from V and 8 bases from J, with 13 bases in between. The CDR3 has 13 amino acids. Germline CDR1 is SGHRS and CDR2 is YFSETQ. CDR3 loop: CASSPTSKDEQFF. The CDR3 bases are TGCGCCAGCAGCCCGACTAGTAAGGATGAGCAGTTCTTC.

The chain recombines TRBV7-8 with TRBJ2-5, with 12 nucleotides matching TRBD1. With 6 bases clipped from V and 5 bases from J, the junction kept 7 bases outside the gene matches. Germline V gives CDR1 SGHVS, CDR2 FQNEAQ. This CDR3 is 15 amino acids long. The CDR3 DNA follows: TGTGCCAGCAGGGGGGGACAGGGGGCTTTCGAGACCCAGTACTTC. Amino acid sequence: CASRGGQGAFETQYF.

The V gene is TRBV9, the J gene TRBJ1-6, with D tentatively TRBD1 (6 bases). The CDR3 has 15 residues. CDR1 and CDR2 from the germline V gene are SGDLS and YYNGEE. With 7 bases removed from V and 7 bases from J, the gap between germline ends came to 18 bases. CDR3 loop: CASRRGGEKNSPLHF. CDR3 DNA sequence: TGTGCCAGCCGGCGGGGGGGCGAGAAAAATTCACCCCTCCACTTT.

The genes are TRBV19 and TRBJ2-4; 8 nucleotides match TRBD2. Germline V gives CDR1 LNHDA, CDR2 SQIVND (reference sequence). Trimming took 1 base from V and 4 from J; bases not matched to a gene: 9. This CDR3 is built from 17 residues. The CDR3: CASSIAASGGMKNIQYF. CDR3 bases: TGTGCCAGTAGTATAGCCGCAAGCGGGGGCATGAAAAACATTCAGTACTTC.

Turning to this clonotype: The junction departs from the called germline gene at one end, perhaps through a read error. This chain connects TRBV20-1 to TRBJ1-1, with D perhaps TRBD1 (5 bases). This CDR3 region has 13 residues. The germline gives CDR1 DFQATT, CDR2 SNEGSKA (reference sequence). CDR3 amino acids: CSARTGRGTKAFF. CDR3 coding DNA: TGCAGTGCTAGAACGGGGCGAGGCACTAAAGCTTTCTTT.

This CDR3 is CASSLSGQASYEQYF. The DNA of the CDR3 is TGTGCCAGCAGTTTATCGGGACAGGCTTCCTACGAGCAGTACTTC. The rearrangement uses TRBV27 and TRBJ2-7, with 8 bases that match TRBD1. Trimming at V came to 0 bases and at J to 1 base, leaving 2 bases not matched to a gene. CDR1 is MNHEY, CDR2 SMNVEV, per germline (reference sequence). The CDR3 runs to 15 residues.

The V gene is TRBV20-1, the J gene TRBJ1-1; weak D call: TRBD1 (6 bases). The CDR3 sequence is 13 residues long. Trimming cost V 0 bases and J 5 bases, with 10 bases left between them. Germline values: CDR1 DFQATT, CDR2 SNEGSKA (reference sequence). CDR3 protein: CSARDRGYTEAFF. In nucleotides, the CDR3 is TGCAGTGCTAGAGATAGGGGGTATACTGAAGCTTTCTTT.

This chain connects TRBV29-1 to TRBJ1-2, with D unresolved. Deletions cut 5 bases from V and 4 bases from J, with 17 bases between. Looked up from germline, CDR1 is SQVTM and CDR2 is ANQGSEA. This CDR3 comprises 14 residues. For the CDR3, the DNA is TGCAGCGTTCCCCAAGAACAGCTGCTCTATGGCTACACCTTC. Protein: CSVPQEQLLYGYTF.

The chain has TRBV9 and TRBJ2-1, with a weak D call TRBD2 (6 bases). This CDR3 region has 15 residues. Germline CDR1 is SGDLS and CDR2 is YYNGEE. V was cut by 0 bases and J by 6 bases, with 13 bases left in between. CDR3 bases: TGTGCCAGCAGCGTAGGACTAGTGGGTGGCAATGAGCAGTTCTTC. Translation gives CASSVGLVGGNEQFF.

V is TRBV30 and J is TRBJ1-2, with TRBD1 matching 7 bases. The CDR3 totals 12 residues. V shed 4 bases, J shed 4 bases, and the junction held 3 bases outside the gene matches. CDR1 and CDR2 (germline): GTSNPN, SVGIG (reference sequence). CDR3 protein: CAWTGGTYGYTF. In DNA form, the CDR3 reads TGTGCCTGGACAGGGGGAACCTATGGCTACACCTTC.

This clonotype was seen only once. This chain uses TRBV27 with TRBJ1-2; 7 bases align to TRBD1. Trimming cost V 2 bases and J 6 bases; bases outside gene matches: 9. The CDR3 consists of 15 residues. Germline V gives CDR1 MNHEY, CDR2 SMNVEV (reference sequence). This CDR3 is CASSLRQGGMNGYTF. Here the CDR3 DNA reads TGTGCCAGCAGTTTACGGCAGGGGGGGATGAATGGCTACACCTTC.

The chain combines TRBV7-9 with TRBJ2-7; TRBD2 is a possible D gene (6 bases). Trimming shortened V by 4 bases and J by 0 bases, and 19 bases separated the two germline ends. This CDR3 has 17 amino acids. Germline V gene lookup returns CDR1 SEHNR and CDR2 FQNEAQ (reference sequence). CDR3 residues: CASSSSMPRDPSYEQYF. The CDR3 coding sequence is TGTGCCAGCAGCTCCTCGATGCCGCGGGACCCCTCCTACGAGCAGTACTTC.

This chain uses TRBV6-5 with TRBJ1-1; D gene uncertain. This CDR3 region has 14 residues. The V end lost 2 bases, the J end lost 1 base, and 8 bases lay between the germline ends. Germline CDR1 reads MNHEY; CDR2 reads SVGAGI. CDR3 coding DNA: TGTGCCAGCAGTTACGGGCAGGCGAACACTGAAGCTTTCTTT. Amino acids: CASSYGQANTEAFF.

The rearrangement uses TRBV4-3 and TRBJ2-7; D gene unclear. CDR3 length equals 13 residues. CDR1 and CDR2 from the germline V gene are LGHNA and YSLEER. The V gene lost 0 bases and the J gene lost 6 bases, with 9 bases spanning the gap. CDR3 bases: TGCGCCAGCAGCCAAGATCGGTCAGGCGAGCAGTACTTC. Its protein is CASSQDRSGEQYF.

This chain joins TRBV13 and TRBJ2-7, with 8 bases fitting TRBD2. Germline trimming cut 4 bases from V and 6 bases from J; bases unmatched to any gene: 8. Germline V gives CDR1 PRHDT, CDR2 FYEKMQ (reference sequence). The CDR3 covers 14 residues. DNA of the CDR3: TGTGCCAGCAGCTCCCCGGGACTAGGACCCGAGCAGTACTTC. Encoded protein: CASSSPGLGPEQYF.